This TCR beta chain was profiled in a study of technical replicates of blood from a few donors. Using immunoSEQ multiplex PCR, the repertoire was profiled, and TCRdb retains in-frame clones only, with some absent. The repertoire includes roughly 71,000 clones, around 96% of them detected once, and approximately 0.4% sits in the top ten. V lost 2 bases to trimming and J lost 5 bases, with 7 bases between them. The CDR3 sequence is 12 residues long. Germline CDR1 SGHRS, CDR2 YFSETQ. The J gene is TRBJ1-1, the V gene TRBV5-1; a weak D match, TRBD1 (6 bases). Specimen: T cells isolated from PBMCs. The sequence was obtained from a human donor in good health. CDR3 DNA: TGCGCCAGCAGCTTAGGGACAACTGAAGCTTTCTTT. It encodes CASSLGTTEAFF.